These 10 T cell receptor beta chains originate from one sample sequenced in a study of T cell responses to AZD1222 COVID-19 vaccine. Generated by immunoSEQ multiplex PCR, the TCRdb table keeps only in-frame clones and is missing some. The table shows under 130,000 clones, with around 89% occurring only once. The sequencing here drew on peripheral blood, taken on day 0 of AZD1222 vaccination. Receptors were obtained from an adult in good health.

The chain employs TRBV4-1 and TRBJ1-1; 9 bases fit TRBD1. Per germline, CDR1 MGHRA and CDR2 YSYEKL. V was clipped by 4 bases and J by 0 bases; unmatched bases: 3. The CDR3 extends over 15 amino acids. The CDR3 DNA reads TGCGCCAGCAGCCCGGGACAGGGCTTGAACACTGAAGCTTTCTTT. As protein: CASSPGQGLNTEAFF.

The chain has TRBV19 and TRBJ1-2; D unresolved. This CDR3 has 14 residues. With 3 bases removed from V and 1 base from J, the gap between germline ends came to 9 bases. CDR1 and CDR2 from the germline V gene are LNHDA and SQIVND (reference sequence). In nucleotides, the CDR3 is TGTGCCAGTAGTATCTCCATTCGTAACTATGGCTACACCTTC. Protein product: CASSISIRNYGYTF.

The chain combines TRBV29-1 with TRBJ2-1; possibly TRBD1 for D (5 bases). CDR1 is SQVTM and CDR2 is ANQGSEA in the germline V gene. CDR3 length: 14 amino acids. The ends were cut back, 3 bases at V and 2 bases at J, with 11 bases in the middle. The CDR3, as DNA: TGCAGCGTTGACAGGGTTCGGACCTACAATGAGCAGTTCTTC. Translation gives CSVDRVRTYNEQFF.

This clone showed up just once. J is TRBJ1-3 and V is TRBV10-3; D gene unclear. Germline V gene data show CDR1 as ENHRY and CDR2 as SYGVKD. V gave up 6 bases and J gave up 4 bases, with 7 bases separating them. CDR3 length equals 12 residues. The chain's CDR3 is CAISDTGNTIYF. Written as DNA, the CDR3 is TGTGCCATCAGCGACACGGGAAACACCATATATTTT.

The rearrangement joins TRBV6-4 to TRBJ2-2; D is perhaps TRBD1 or TRBD2 (6 bases each). Germline assignment: CDR1 MRHNA and CDR2 SNTAGT. This CDR3 is built from 15 residues. The ends were cut back, 6 bases at V and 4 bases at J, with 15 bases in the middle. The CDR3: CASSARGGTTGELFF. In DNA, the CDR3 is TGTGCCAGCAGCGCGAGAGGGGGGACCACCGGGGAGCTGTTTTTT.

This clone has only a few counts. J is TRBJ2-7 and V is TRBV10-2; 9 bases agree with TRBD1. The CDR3 loop spans 15 amino acids. Germline CDR1 and CDR2: WSHSY and SAAADI. Trimming at V came to 0 bases and at J to 4 bases, leaving 4 bases not matched to a gene. CDR3 sequence reads: CASSESAGQGYEQYF. CDR3 DNA sequence: TGCGCCAGCAGTGAGTCGGCGGGACAGGGTTACGAGCAGTACTTC.

The V call is TRBV7-9, the J call TRBJ1-2, with D hard to call. The CDR3 has 14 residues. Germline lookup yields CDR1 SEHNR and CDR2 FQNEAQ (reference sequence). Between the trimmed V and J ends, which lost 0 bases and 2 bases, there was a span of 7 bases. The DNA of the CDR3 is TGTGCCAGCAGCTTAGCCATAGGGAACTATGGCTACACCTTC. It specifies CASSLAIGNYGYTF.

The V call is TRBV28, the J call TRBJ2-1; tentatively, D is TRBD1 (6 bases). This CDR3 spans 15 amino acids. V lost 2 bases, J lost 5 bases, and 13 bases lay in between. Germline CDR1 MDHEN, CDR2 SYDVKM. The CDR3 nucleotides read TGTGCCAGCAGTTTAACGGGGACAACGAACAATGAGCAGTTCTTC. Translating gives CASSLTGTTNNEQFF.

The rearrangement links TRBV7-9 to TRBJ1-2; D unresolved. The CDR3 loop spans 11 amino acids. Looked up from germline, CDR1 is SEHNR and CDR2 is FQNEAQ (reference sequence). V was trimmed by 3 bases and J by 8 bases, leaving 7 bases between them. In nucleotides, the CDR3 is TGTGCCAGCAGCTTTTCGAGAGGCTACACCTTC. It translates to CASSFSRGYTF.

CDR3 DNA sequence: TGTGCCAGCTCACGCCCGGGACTAGCGGGGTACTCCTACGAGCAGTACTTC. Translating gives CASSRPGLAGYSYEQYF. J is TRBJ2-7 and V is TRBV18; TRBD2 matches at 13 bases. Germline CDR1 and CDR2: KGHSH and LQKENI. This CDR3 has 17 amino acids. The trim removed 4 bases at V and 0 bases at J, leaving 6 bases unmatched. Full variable domain (outside the CDR3, taken from reference TRBV18 and TRBJ2-7): NAGVMQNPRHLVRRRGQEARLRCSPMKGHSHVYWYRQLPEEGLKFMVYLQKENIIDESGMPKERFSAEFPKEGPSILRIQQVVRGDSAAYFCASSRPGLAGYSYEQYFGPGTRLTVT.